This entry describes one T cell receptor beta chain. The data stem from a study of blood T cell repertoires in COVID-19. Study at large: Sites across the United States, Italy and Spain contributed samples from acute and convalescent COVID-19.

As originally analysed: Reference gene primer amplification yielded estimated nucleated cell counts. Sequencing was performed with immunoSEQ multiplex PCR; in TCRdb, only in-frame clones are kept and a portion is missing. V, J and clone size are those of that table, while D and trimming were read from the DNA. Among 200,000 to 300,000 clones listed, over 80% were seen once. The CDR3 loop spans 14 amino acids. Germline V CDR1 and CDR2: PRHDT, FYEKMQ (reference sequence). V was pared by 6 bases and J by 2 bases, with 11 bases between. This rearrangement joins TRBV13 to TRBJ1-3, with no clear D. The sample comprised PBMCs or T cells enriched from blood (not recorded which). The source is a woman aged 25 to 39 with acute COVID-19. This CDR3 reads CASSFGPPGNTIYF. CDR3 nucleotide sequence: TGTGCCAGCAGTTTCGGTCCTCCTGGAAACACCATATATTTT.